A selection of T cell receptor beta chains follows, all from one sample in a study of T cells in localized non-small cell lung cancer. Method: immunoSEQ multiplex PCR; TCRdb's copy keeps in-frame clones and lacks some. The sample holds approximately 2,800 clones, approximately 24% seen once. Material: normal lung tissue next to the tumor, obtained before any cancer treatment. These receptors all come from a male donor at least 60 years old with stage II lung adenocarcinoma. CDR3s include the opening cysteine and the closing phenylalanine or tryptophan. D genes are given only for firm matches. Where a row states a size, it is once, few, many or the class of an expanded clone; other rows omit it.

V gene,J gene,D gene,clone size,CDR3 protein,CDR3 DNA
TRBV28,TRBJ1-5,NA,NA,CASTPPLGGGGQPQHF,TGTGCCAGCACCCCACCCCTTGGCGGGGGTGGTCAGCCCCAGCATTTT
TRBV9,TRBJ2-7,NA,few,CASSVGGQSGSYYEQYF,TGTGCCAGCAGCGTCGGAGGACAGTCGGGTTCCTACTACGAGCAGTACTTC
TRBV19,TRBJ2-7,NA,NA,CASSTPGLAYEQYF,TGTGCCAGTAGTACCCCGGGACTCGCCTACGAGCAGTACTTC
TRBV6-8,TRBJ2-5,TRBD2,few,CASRSEGGRVGETQYF,TGTGCCAGCAGGAGTGAGGGCGGGAGGGTAGGAGAGACCCAGTACTTC
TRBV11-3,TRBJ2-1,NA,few,CASSLAGTSNEQFF,TGTGCCAGCAGCCTCGCCGGGACCTCCAATGAGCAGTTCTTC
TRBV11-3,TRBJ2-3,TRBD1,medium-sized,CASSLGQGPDTDTQYF,TGTGCCAGCAGCCTTGGACAGGGACCAGACACAGATACGCAGTATTTT
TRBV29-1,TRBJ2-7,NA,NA,CSVASGRSYEQYF,TGCAGCGTTGCGTCGGGACGATCCTACGAGCAGTACTTC
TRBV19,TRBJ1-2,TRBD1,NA,CASSTPGTANYGYTF,TGTGCCAGTAGTACTCCCGGGACAGCTAACTATGGCTACACCTTC
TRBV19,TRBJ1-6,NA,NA,CASSLQASYNSPLHF,TGTGCCAGTAGTTTACAGGCGTCCTATAATTCACCCCTCCACTTT
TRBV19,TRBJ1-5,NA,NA,CASSLGINQPQHF,TGTGCCAGTAGCCTTGGGATTAATCAGCCCCAGCATTTT
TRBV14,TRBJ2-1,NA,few,CASSPGTNSYNEQFF,TGTGCCAGCAGCCCCGGGACCAACTCCTACAATGAGCAGTTCTTC
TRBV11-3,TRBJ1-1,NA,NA,CASSLTGLGTEAFF,TGTGCCAGCAGCCTGACAGGTTTGGGCACTGAAGCTTTCTTT
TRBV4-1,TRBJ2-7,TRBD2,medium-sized,CASSSGLASAYEQYF,TGCGCCAGCAGCTCGGGACTAGCGTCCGCCTACGAGCAGTACTTC
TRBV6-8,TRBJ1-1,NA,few,CASRRMNTEAFF,TGTGCCAGCAGACGGATGAACACTGAAGCTTTCTTT
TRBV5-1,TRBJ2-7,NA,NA,CASSLGSRVLTYEQYF,TGCGCCAGCAGCTTGGGTTCAAGAGTATTAACCTACGAGCAGTACTTC
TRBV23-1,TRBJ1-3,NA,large,CASSPGNSGNTIYF,TGCGCCAGCAGTCCCGGGAACTCTGGAAACACCATATATTTT